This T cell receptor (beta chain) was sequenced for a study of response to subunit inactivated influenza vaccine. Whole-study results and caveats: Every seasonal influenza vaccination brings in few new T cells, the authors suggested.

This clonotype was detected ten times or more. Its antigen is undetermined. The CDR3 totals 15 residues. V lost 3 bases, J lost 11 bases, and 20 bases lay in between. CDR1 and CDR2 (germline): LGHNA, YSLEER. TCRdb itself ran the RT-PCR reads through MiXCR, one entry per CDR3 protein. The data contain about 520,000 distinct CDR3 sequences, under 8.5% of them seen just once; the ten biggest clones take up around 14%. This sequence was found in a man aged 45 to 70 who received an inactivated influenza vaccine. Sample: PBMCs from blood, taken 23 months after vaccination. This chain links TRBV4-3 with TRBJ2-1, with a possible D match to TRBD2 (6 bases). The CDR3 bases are TGCGCCAGCAGCCATTCTTACCCGGACTATGGTAAGCAGTTCTTC. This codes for CASSHSYPDYGKQFF.